Reported below is one TCR beta chain. Since a much larger clone is just one base distant, this may be a read error. This sample is drawn from a study of T-cell reconstitution after alpha-beta-depleted transplantation in children. Unique molecular identifiers were built into the TCRbeta library. TCRdb redid the calling of the PCR reads with MiXCR, one entry per CDR3 protein. Here the sample spans hundreds of thousands of distinct CDR3 sequences, 13% being singletons. Trimming left V 5 bases short and J 10 bases short, with 18 bases between. The CDR3 contains 15 residues. Germline V gene sequence: CDR1 SGHTA, CDR2 FQGNSA.

This TCR was sampled from a human donor who donated a stem cell graft to a child with Fanconi anemia. This sample comprised PBMCs, obtained from the stem cell graft. V usage is TRBV7-2 and J usage is TRBJ1-6; tentative D call: TRBD1 (5 bases). The chain's CDR3 is CASSPGAPLGSPLHF. CDR3 bases: TGTGCCAGCAGCCCCGGGGCTCCCCTAGGGTCACCCCTCCACTTT.